This T cell receptor beta chain was sequenced during a study of blood T cell repertoires in COVID-19. Turning to the study itself: Sources were T cells, B-cell-depleted T cells, or PBMCs; the material itself was cDNA or gDNA.

Clones were sequenced by immunoSEQ multiplex PCR, and TCRdb holds only the in-frame ones, with some missing. Found here are more than 150,000 clones, approximately 80% of them singletons; the top ten hold 10% to 15%. Which cohort a participant joined came from the clinical history participants gave. Donors in Cohort 3 counted as recovered after two negative PCRs, clearance, or symptom resolution. Sequenced material: PBMCs or T cells enriched from blood (not recorded which). The TCR was taken from an older woman who had recovered from COVID-19.

The CDR3 nucleotides are TGTGCCAGCAGCCCCCACACGGGACAGAGCACAGATACGCAGTATTTT. Protein product: CASSPHTGQSTDTQYF. The chain employs TRBV7-6 and TRBJ2-3; 7 nucleotides align to TRBD1. The germline CDR1 and CDR2 sequences are SGHVS and FNYEAQ. CDR3 length: 16 amino acids. V was pared by 5 bases and J by 0 bases, with 8 bases of the junction left unmatched.